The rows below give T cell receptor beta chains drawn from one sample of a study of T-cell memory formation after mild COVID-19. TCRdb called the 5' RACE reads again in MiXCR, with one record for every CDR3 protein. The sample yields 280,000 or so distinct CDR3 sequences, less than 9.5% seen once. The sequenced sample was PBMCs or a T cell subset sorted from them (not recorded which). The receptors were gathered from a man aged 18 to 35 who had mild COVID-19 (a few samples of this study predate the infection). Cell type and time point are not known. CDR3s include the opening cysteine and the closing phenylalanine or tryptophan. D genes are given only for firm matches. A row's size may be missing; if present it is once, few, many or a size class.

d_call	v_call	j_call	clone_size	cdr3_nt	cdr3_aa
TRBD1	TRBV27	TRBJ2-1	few	TGTGCCAGCAGTTCGTTGGGACAGGGCGAGAACAATGAGCAGTTCTTC	CASSSLGQGENNEQFF
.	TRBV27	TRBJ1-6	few	TGTGCCAGCAGCCTTGAGCAGGGGAAAAGCTCCTATAATTCACCCCTCCACTTT	CASSLEQGKSSYNSPLHF
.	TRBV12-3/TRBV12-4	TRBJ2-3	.	TGTGCCAGCAGTTTAGCCCGCAGGGTGGTAGATACGCAGTATTTT	CASSLARRVVDTQYF
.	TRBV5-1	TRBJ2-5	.	TGCGCCAGCAGCTTGGGGCAAACCGAGGTTGAGACCCAGTACTTC	CASSLGQTEVETQYF
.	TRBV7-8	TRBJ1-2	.	TGTGCCAGCAGCTTGACGGGGTATCCGGGACCCTTCGGCTACACCTTC	CASSLTGYPGPFGYTF
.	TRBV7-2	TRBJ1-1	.	TGTGCCAGCAGCCGTGGCAGGGGCTCTGAAGCTTTCTTT	CASSRGRGSEAFF
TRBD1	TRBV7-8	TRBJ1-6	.	TGTGCCAGCAGCTCCCGGGACAGGGAAGGGTCACCCCTCCACTTT	CASSSRDREGSPLHF
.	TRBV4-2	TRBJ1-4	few	TGTGCCAGCAGCCCGCTTATCGGACAGTTTGAAAAACTGTTTTTT	CASSPLIGQFEKLFF
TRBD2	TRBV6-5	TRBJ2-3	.	TGTGCCAGCAGCCAGGTGGTAGCGGGGGGACCCACAGATACGCAGTATTTT	CASSQVVAGGPTDTQYF
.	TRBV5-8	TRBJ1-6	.	TGTGCCAGCAGCCACGTGTACGGGAATTCACCCCTCCACTTT	CASSHVYGNSPLHF
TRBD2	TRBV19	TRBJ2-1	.	TGTGCCAGTAGTCCTCGGATAGCGGGGTTGAATGAGCAGTTCTTC	CASSPRIAGLNEQFF
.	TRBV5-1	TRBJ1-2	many	TGCGCCAGCAGCCCGGGGGGGGCCACTTATGGCTACACCTTC	CASSPGGATYGYTF
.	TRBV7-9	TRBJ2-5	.	TGTGCCAGCAGCCCAACGCTCACGGCCAAAGAGACCCAGTACTTC	CASSPTLTAKETQYF
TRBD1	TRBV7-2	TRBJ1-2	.	TGTGCCAGCAGCTCAAGGGACAGGCCTAACTATGGCTACACCTTC	CASSSRDRPNYGYTF
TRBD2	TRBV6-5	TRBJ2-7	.	TGTGCCAGCAGTTACGACCCTCGACTAGCGATCTACGAGCAGTACTTC	CASSYDPRLAIYEQYF
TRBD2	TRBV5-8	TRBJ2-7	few	TGTGCCAGCAGCCTGGGACTAGCGGGGGGGCACGAGCAGTACTTC	CASSLGLAGGHEQYF
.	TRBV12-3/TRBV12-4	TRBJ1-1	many	TGTGCCAGCAGTTTGTCCCTGTTTAGCGCTTTCTTT	CASSLSLFSAFF
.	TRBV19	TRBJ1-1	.	TGTGCCAGTAGTACCTCAGGGGTGAGGGAAGCTTTCTTT	CASSTSGVREAFF
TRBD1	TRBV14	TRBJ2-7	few	TGTGCCAGCAGCCCGGACAGGGTGGATTACTACGAGCAGTACTTC	CASSPDRVDYYEQYF
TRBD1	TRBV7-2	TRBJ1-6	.	TGTGCCAGCAGCTTAGTACAGGGGAACAATTCACCCCTCCACTTT	CASSLVQGNNSPLHF
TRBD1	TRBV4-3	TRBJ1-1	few	TGCGCCAGCAGCCTACCGGGACAGGGGACTGGAGCTTTCTTT	CASSLPGQGTGAFF
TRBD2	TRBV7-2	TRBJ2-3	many	TGTGCCAGCACCACTTACCTAGCGGGGGGGTTAACGCAGTATTTT	CASTTYLAGGLTQYF
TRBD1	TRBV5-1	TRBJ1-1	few	TGCGCCAGCAGCTCAGGACAGGCGAACACTGAAGCTTTCTTT	CASSSGQANTEAFF
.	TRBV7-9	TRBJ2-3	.	TGTGCCAGCAGCTCCGGGACCCCTTATACGCAGTATTTT	CASSSGTPYTQYF
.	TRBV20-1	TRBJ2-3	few	TGCAGTGCTAGAGCTGCGGGGCGGACAGATACGCAGTATTTT	CSARAAGRTDTQYF
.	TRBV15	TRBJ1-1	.	TGTGCCACCAGCAGAGCCGCCGCTGAAGCTTTCTTT	CATSRAAAEAFF
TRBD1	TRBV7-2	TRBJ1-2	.	TGTGCCAGCAGCTTACGACAGGGAAAGGACTATGGCTACACCTTC	CASSLRQGKDYGYTF
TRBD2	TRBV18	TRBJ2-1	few	TGTGCCAGCTCACCTCAGCGGGGGGGTTACAATGAGCAGTTCTTC	CASSPQRGGYNEQFF
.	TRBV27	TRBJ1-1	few	TGTGCCAGCAGTTTCCTCGGTCAGCCTCGTGAAGCTTTCTTT	CASSFLGQPREAFF
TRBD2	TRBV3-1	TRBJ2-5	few	TGTGCCAGCAGTCGAGTGGCTAGCGGCCAAGAGACCCAGTACTTC	CASSRVASGQETQYF
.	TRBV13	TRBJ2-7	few	TGTGCCAGCAGCTTGCCGGGACCTACCTACGAGCAGTACTTC	CASSLPGPTYEQYF
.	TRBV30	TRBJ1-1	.	TGTGCCTGGACAGGGGACGGAGATACTGAAGCTTTCTTT	CAWTGDGDTEAFF
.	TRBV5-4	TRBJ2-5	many	TGTGCCAGCAGCTTGGCCCTTAGCAAGGAGACCCAGTACTTC	CASSLALSKETQYF
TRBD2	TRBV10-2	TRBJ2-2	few	TGCGCCAGCTCCGGGACTAGCGGGGGGGCCTCCGGGGAGCTGTTTTTT	CASSGTSGGASGELFF
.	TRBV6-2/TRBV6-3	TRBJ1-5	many	TGTGCCAGCAGCTACGGGGGATGGAATCAGCCCCAGCATTTT	CASSYGGWNQPQHF
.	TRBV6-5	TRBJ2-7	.	TGTGCCAGCGGCCGGGACTTCCACTCCTACGAGCAGTACTTC	CASGRDFHSYEQYF
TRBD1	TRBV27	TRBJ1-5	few	TGTGCCAGCAGTTCCCGAACAGGGGAGCCCCAGCATTTT	CASSSRTGEPQHF
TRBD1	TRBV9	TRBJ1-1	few	TGTGCCAGCAGCGGGGATTTGACAGGGGGCAGAACTGAAGCTTTCTTT	CASSGDLTGGRTEAFF
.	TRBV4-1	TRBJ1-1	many	TGCGCCAGCAGCAAACGCTACAGGGATTATTCCACTGAAGCTTTCTTT	CASSKRYRDYSTEAFF
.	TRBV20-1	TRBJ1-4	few	TGCAGTGCTAGTCGGGGCAGGGGTAATGAAAAACTGTTTTTT	CSASRGRGNEKLFF
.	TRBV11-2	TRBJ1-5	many	TGTGCCAGCAGCTTCTGTGGGGGGATGGGCAATCAGCCCCAGCATTTT	CASSFCGGMGNQPQHF
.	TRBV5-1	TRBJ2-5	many	TGCGCCAGCAGCTCTGCTCTGGACGGGCTCCTTCAAGAGACCCAGTACTTC	CASSSALDGLLQETQYF
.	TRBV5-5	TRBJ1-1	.	TGTGCCAGCAGCTTGAGCGTGAACAGGCTGAACACTGAAGCTTTCTTT	CASSLSVNRLNTEAFF
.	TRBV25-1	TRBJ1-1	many	TGTGCCAGCAGTTTATTAATGAACACTGAAGCTTTCTTT	CASSLLMNTEAFF
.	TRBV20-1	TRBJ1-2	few	TGCAGTGCTAGACAGTCGGAGGGCTACACCTTC	CSARQSEGYTF
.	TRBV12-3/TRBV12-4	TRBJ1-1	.	TGTGCCAGCAGCTACGTGCGGAACACTGAAGCTTTCTTT	CASSYVRNTEAFF
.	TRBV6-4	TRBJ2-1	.	TGTGCCAGCAGTGACTCTGGCGGGGGCGATGAGCAGTTCTTC	CASSDSGGGDEQFF
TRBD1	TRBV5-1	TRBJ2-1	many	TGCGCCAGCAGCTTGCAACAGGGGAACAATGAGCAGTTCTTC	CASSLQQGNNEQFF
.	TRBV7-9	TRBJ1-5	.	TGTGCCAGCAGCCGCTCGGGGGTGTCTGGCAATCAGCCCCAGCATTTT	CASSRSGVSGNQPQHF
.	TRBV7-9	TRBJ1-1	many	TGTGCCAGCAGCTTAGTTGCGGGGCTGAACACTGAAGCTTTCTTT	CASSLVAGLNTEAFF
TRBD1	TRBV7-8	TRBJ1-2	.	TGTGCCAGCAGCTCCTCGGGACAGGGTCGGTATGGCTACACCTTC	CASSSSGQGRYGYTF
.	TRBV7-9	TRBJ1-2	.	TGTGCCAGCGGCAGGGCCCATGGCTACACCTTC	CASGRAHGYTF
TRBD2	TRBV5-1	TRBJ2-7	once	TGCGCCAGCAGCGTGGGGACTAGCTCGGACGACGAGCAGTACTTC	CASSVGTSSDDEQYF
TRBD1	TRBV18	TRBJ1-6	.	TGTGCCAGCTCACCGGGACAGGGGGAATCACCCCTCCACTTT	CASSPGQGESPLHF
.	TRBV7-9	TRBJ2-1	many	TGTGCCAGCAGCCTCTCGGCCCGGGGCGATGAGCAGTTCTTC	CASSLSARGDEQFF
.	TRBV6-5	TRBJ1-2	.	TGTGCCAGCAGTTACTCTACAGGGTACTATGGCTACACCTTC	CASSYSTGYYGYTF
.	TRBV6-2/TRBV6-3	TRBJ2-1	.	TGTGCCAGCAGTTACTCCGTATACAATGAGCAGTTCTTC	CASSYSVYNEQFF
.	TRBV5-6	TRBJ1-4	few	TGTGCCAGCAGCCCGCAGGAGAATGAAAAACTGTTTTTT	CASSPQENEKLFF
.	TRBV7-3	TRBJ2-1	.	TGTGCCAGCAGCTTAACGGCAGGGGATGAGCAGTTCTTC	CASSLTAGDEQFF
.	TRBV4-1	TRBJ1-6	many	TGCGCCAGCAGCCAAGGAGCCAGGGATAATTCACCCCTCCACTTT	CASSQGARDNSPLHF